This T cell receptor (beta chain) was obtained from a study of blood T cell repertoires in COVID-19. Study-wide background: Italy, Spain and the United States were the sources of the convalescent and acute COVID-19 samples.

Assay: immunoSEQ multiplex PCR; the TCRdb copy retains only in-frame clones and omits some. This sample has roughly 79,000 clones; 87% occur once, and the top ten carry around 5%. The CDR3 has 14 residues. CDR1 DFQATT and CDR2 SNEGSKA come from the germline V gene (reference sequence). V shed 3 bases and J 9 bases; nucleotides not matched to a gene: 6. The receptor comes from a woman of 80 years or more with active or convalescent COVID-19. J is TRBJ1-6 and V is TRBV20-1, with TRBD1 matching over 9 bases. Material: peripheral blood. The CDR3 region is CSASTGTGTSPLHF. CDR3 DNA: TGCAGTGCTAGTACCGGGACAGGGACTTCACCCCTCCACTTT.